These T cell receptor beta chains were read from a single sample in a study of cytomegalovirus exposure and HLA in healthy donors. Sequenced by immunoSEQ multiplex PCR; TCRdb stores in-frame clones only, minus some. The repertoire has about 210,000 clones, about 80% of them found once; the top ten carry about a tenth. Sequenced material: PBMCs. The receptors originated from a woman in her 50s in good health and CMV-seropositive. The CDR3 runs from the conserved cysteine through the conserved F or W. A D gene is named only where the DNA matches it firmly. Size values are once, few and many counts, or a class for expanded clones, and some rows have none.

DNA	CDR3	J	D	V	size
TGTGCCTGGATAAAGGGGGCGGGGACTGAAGCTTTCTTT	CAWIKGAGTEAFF	TRBJ1-1	TRBD1	TRBV30	once
TGCGCCAGCAGTGTCAGGCAGGAATTTGGCTACACCTTC	CASSVRQEFGYTF	TRBJ1-2	NA	TRBV5-1	once
TGTGCCAGCAGCCCGACAGGGGTCTACGAGCAGTACTTC	CASSPTGVYEQYF	TRBJ2-7	TRBD1	TRBV6-6	NA
TGTGCCAGCAGTTCAAACCCGAGGGGGTACGGCTACACCTTC	CASSSNPRGYGYTF	TRBJ1-2	NA	TRBV6-6	NA
TGTGCCAGCAGTCCCAGTGGCATGAACACTGAAGCTTTCTTT	CASSPSGMNTEAFF	TRBJ1-1	NA	TRBV6-6	NA
TGCGCCAGCAGCTTGGTAGGGGGTACCACCGGGGAGCTGTTTTTT	CASSLVGGTTGELFF	TRBJ2-2	NA	TRBV5-1	NA
TGTGCCAGTAGTAGCCGCGAGTCTGGAAACACCATATATTTT	CASSSRESGNTIYF	TRBJ1-3	NA	TRBV19	once
TGTGCCAGTAGTATAGGGACAGGGACCGAGACCCAGTACTTC	CASSIGTGTETQYF	TRBJ2-5	TRBD1	TRBV19	once
TGTGCCAGTACCATGAGGTTCAATGAAAAACTGTTTTTT	CASTMRFNEKLFF	TRBJ1-4	NA	TRBV19	few
TGTGCCAGCTCACCAATGCCTGGACAGGGGAGTGAAAAACTGTTTTTT	CASSPMPGQGSEKLFF	TRBJ1-4	TRBD1	TRBV18	few
TGTGCCAGCAGGGAGACAGGGTCCTATGGCTACACCTTC	CASRETGSYGYTF	TRBJ1-2	TRBD1	TRBV6-5	NA
TGTGCCAGCAGTCCCAACCCGCAGGGGGTGGGCACTGAAGCTTTCTTT	CASSPNPQGVGTEAFF	TRBJ1-1	TRBD1	TRBV28	NA
TGTGCCAGCAGTTTCCTAAGCGGGGGGGCCGTCGGCGAGCAGTACTTC	CASSFLSGGAVGEQYF	TRBJ2-7	TRBD2	TRBV6-6	NA
TGTGCCAGCACTATGACAGGGGCTGACTATGGCTACACCTTC	CASTMTGADYGYTF	TRBJ1-2	TRBD1	TRBV6-5	NA
TGTGCCAGCGACCCCGGACGGACATACCCCTCTGGGGCCAACGTCCTGACTTTC	CASDPGRTYPSGANVLTF	TRBJ2-6	NA	TRBV19	NA
TGTGCCAGCAGCCCCGACCTAGCGGGGGGGCTTGAGCAGTACTTC	CASSPDLAGGLEQYF	TRBJ2-7	TRBD2	TRBV7-2	NA
TGCGCCAGCAGCTTAGGACAGGGTCGGGGCTACACCTTC	CASSLGQGRGYTF	TRBJ1-2	TRBD1	TRBV5-1	NA
TGTGCCAGCAGTCAGAACACCGGGGAGCTGTTTTTT	CASSQNTGELFF	TRBJ2-2	NA	TRBV27	NA
TGTGCCAGCAGTTACTCCTTGGGAGGTTCTAATGAAAAACTGTTTTTT	CASSYSLGGSNEKLFF	TRBJ1-4	NA	TRBV6-5	NA
TGTGCCAGCAAATGGAGGGGTAACGACTATGGCTACACCTTC	CASKWRGNDYGYTF	TRBJ1-2	NA	TRBV27	once
TGTGCCAGCAGCTTGGCAGGGGCTACCACAGATACGCAGTATTTT	CASSLAGATTDTQYF	TRBJ2-3	NA	TRBV7-8	NA
TGTGCCAGCAGCTACCAGCTTTTGTCGGGACAGGGGTCGCGGGGCTACACCTTC	CASSYQLLSGQGSRGYTF	TRBJ1-2	TRBD1	TRBV7-8	NA
TGTGCCAGCAGTGAACCCCAGCGGGGGAAATACGAGCAGTACTTC	CASSEPQRGKYEQYF	TRBJ2-7	TRBD2	TRBV2	NA
TGTGCCTGGAGGAGGGGACGACAGGGAACGCAGTATTTT	CAWRRGRQGTQYF	TRBJ2-3	TRBD1	TRBV30	once
TGTGCCAGCAGCCCCCGACAGGGTTTCTACAATGAGCAGTTCTTC	CASSPRQGFYNEQFF	TRBJ2-1	TRBD1	TRBV7-8	once
TGTGCCAGTAGTGCGGACAGGGGGCGAGGAACTGAAGCTTTCTTT	CASSADRGRGTEAFF	TRBJ1-1	TRBD1	TRBV19	NA
TGTGCCAGCAGCCTTACCAGGGGCGGTGAGCAGTTCTTC	CASSLTRGGEQFF	TRBJ2-1	NA	TRBV5-4	NA
TGTGCCAGCAGTTACACAGGGGGCGGCTACACCTTC	CASSYTGGGYTF	TRBJ1-2	TRBD1	TRBV6-5	NA
TGTGCCTGGGCCGGACTAGCGGGGGCCCGCTCCTACAATGAGCAGTTCTTC	CAWAGLAGARSYNEQFF	TRBJ2-1	TRBD2	TRBV30	once
TGTGCCAGTATACACAGGAGCTACATGAACACTGAAGCTTTCTTT	CASIHRSYMNTEAFF	TRBJ1-1	NA	TRBV19	NA
TGTGCCAGTAGACCCGGGACAGGGAACACCGGGGAGCTGTTTTTT	CASRPGTGNTGELFF	TRBJ2-2	TRBD1	TRBV19	NA
TGTGCCAGGGGACAGGGGAGGCCTAGCAATCAGCCCCAGCATTTT	CARGQGRPSNQPQHF	TRBJ1-5	TRBD1	TRBV25-1	once
TGTGCCAGCAGGACAGGGGGTACTCCAGATACGCAGTATTTT	CASRTGGTPDTQYF	TRBJ2-3	TRBD1	TRBV6-1	NA
TGCGCCAGCAGCTTGGGACAGGGTGTCACTGAAGCTTTCTTT	CASSLGQGVTEAFF	TRBJ1-1	TRBD1	TRBV5-1	few
TGTGCCAGCAGTTACGGCATACACACCGGGGAGCTGTTTTTT	CASSYGIHTGELFF	TRBJ2-2	NA	TRBV6-5	once
TGTGCCAGCAGTGAGGGACAGGGTGATTTCAATGAGCAGTTCTTC	CASSEGQGDFNEQFF	TRBJ2-1	TRBD1	TRBV6-4	NA
TGTGCCAGCAGCTCTATGGGGGCCACGCACAATGAGCAGTTCTTC	CASSSMGATHNEQFF	TRBJ2-1	NA	TRBV9	NA
TGCGCCAGCAGCCCGCGGACAAGGGATTATTCTAACTATGGCTACACCTTC	CASSPRTRDYSNYGYTF	TRBJ1-2	NA	TRBV5-1	NA
TGTGCCAGTAGAGTAACTAGCGGGGGGGCCGCGAGTACGCAGTATTTT	CASRVTSGGAASTQYF	TRBJ2-3	TRBD2	TRBV19	NA
TGTGCCAGCAGCGGGACAGGGGGGGACCAGCCCCAGCATTTT	CASSGTGGDQPQHF	TRBJ1-5	TRBD1	TRBV2	few
TGTGCCAGCTCACCGGACAGGGGGCCCTACGAGCAGTACTTC	CASSPDRGPYEQYF	TRBJ2-7	TRBD1	TRBV18	NA
TGTGCCAGCTCACCATTTATGGCCGGGACAGCAACCACTGGAAACACCATATATTTT	CASSPFMAGTATTGNTIYF	TRBJ1-3	TRBD1	TRBV18	NA
TGTGCCAGCAGTTTTGGAGGATTTGGCCAGGGGAAATATGGCTACACCTTC	CASSFGGFGQGKYGYTF	TRBJ1-2	NA	TRBV28	NA
TGTGCCAGCAGTTTGCCGGGAGCCAAGAACACTGAAGCTTTCTTT	CASSLPGAKNTEAFF	TRBJ1-1	NA	TRBV6-5	NA
TGTGCCAGCAGATTTAGGACAGGAGGGGATAGTAGCGAGCAGTACTTC	CASRFRTGGDSSEQYF	TRBJ2-7	NA	TRBV7-2	once
TGTGCCACCAGAGTCGACAGGGGGCATGGCGAGCAGTACTTC	CATRVDRGHGEQYF	TRBJ2-7	TRBD1	TRBV15	NA
TGTGCCAGCAGAGCGACTAGCGGATCCTACAATGAGCAGTTCTTC	CASRATSGSYNEQFF	TRBJ2-1	TRBD2	TRBV2	NA
TGTGCCAGCAGCCAAACGGACAGGGTGTGGTTAGCCTACAATGAGCAGTTCTTC	CASSQTDRVWLAYNEQFF	TRBJ2-1	TRBD1	TRBV14	NA
TGTGCCAGCAGCCGTTCGGGGGGCAGTTTTAACTATGGCTACACCTTC	CASSRSGGSFNYGYTF	TRBJ1-2	NA	TRBV9	once
TGCAGCGTCAACCGGGACACCTCCTACGAGCAGTACTTC	CSVNRDTSYEQYF	TRBJ2-7	NA	TRBV29-1	NA
TGTGCCAGCAGTTACTCGGGGCGCAGGAACACTGAAGCTTTCTTT	CASSYSGRRNTEAFF	TRBJ1-1	NA	TRBV6-6	NA